This T cell receptor (beta chain) was recorded in a study of blood T cell repertoires in COVID-19. Study overall: COVID-19 samples collected from the United States, Italy and Spain covered acute and convalescent phases. T cells, B-cell-depleted T cells, or PBMCs supplied cDNA or gDNA.

The germline CDR1 and CDR2 sequences are MNHNS and SASEGT. With V trimmed by 4 bases and J by 4 bases, 7 bases remained unmatched. The CDR3 is 16 residues long. In the source study's methods: Reference gene primer amplification gave estimated nucleated cell counts. Sequencing used immunoSEQ multiplex PCR; TCRdb keeps in-frame clones, though not all of them. Clone size and V and J calls were adopted from that table, with D and trimming inferred from the DNA. Of 200,000 to 250,000 clones listed, around 87% are singletons. Sequences were obtained from peripheral blood. The sequence was obtained from a man aged 55-75 years with acute or convalescent COVID-19. The chain has TRBV6-1 and TRBJ2-7; 13 bases line up with TRBD2. For the CDR3, the DNA is TGTGCCAGCAGTGCCGGACTAGCGGGGGCTCTATACGAGCAGTACTTC. Protein product: CASSAGLAGALYEQYF.